This T cell receptor (beta chain) was found in a study of Graves' ophthalmopathy and Graves' hyperthyroidism. Study-level findings and limits: Also, most clonotypes expanded in the thyroid above 0.001 frequency appeared in blood. For separating ophthalmopathy from stable hyperthyroidism, a 13-signature model gave 87.88% sensitivity and roughly 83% specificity.

Amplification of TCR beta CDR3 regions used RNA transcripts. The first-round RT-PCR employed HTBI primers together with the Qiagen OneStep RT-PCR kit. A multiplex PCR was then performed as the second round. Via MiXCR, TCRdb re-called the multiplex PCR reads, giving one row per CDR3 protein. The table includes 1 million to 1.3 million distinct CDR3 sequences, 35% to 45% detected once. The ends were cut back, 6 bases at V and 7 bases at J, with 25 bases in the middle. CDR1 is DFQATT and CDR2 is SNEGSKA in the germline V gene (reference sequence). CDR3 length equals 17 residues. As for this clonotype: What it binds is unknown.

The receptor was isolated from an adult man with Graves' hyperthyroidism. The sample taken for sequencing was peripheral blood or thyroid tissue (not recorded which). This chain links TRBV20-1 with TRBJ1-6; D perhaps matches TRBD1 (5 bases). The CDR3 DNA reads TGCAGTGCCCTAGAGGACTATGGGACCCAGTCGAATTCACCCCTCCACTTT. Protein sequence: CSALEDYGTQSNSPLHF.